The 13 T cell receptor beta chains reported below all come from one sample, sequenced in a study of blood T cell repertoires in COVID-19. TCRdb's copy holds only in-frame clones and misses some; the assay was immunoSEQ multiplex PCR. The table records approximately 230,000 clones, roughly 83% of them present only once. Sequenced input: peripheral blood. The receptors were sampled from a man at least 80 years old with acute or convalescent COVID-19.

This chain links TRBV5-1 with TRBJ1-4; D is uncertain. From germline, CDR1 is SGHRS and CDR2 YFSETQ. V shed 5 bases and J shed 5 bases, with 7 bases lying between them. The CDR3 has 12 residues. CDR3 DNA sequence: TGCGCCAGCAGGAGCGGAAATGAAAAACTGTTTTTT. This codes for CASRSGNEKLFF.

This chain joins TRBV18 and TRBJ2-2; D perhaps matches TRBD1 (6 bases). V was pared by 3 bases and J by 0 bases, with 11 bases between. This CDR3 has 16 amino acids. The germline V gene has CDR1 KGHSH and CDR2 LQKENI. The CDR3 region is CASSPQGRSNTGELFF. CDR3 nucleotide sequence: TGTGCCAGCTCACCCCAGGGGCGTTCGAACACCGGGGAGCTGTTTTTT.

The chain recombines TRBV18 with TRBJ1-2, with D unclear. This CDR3 region has 15 residues. In germline, CDR1 is KGHSH, CDR2 LQKENI. Deletions cut 3 bases from V and 3 bases from J, with 14 bases between. The CDR3, as DNA: TGTGCCAGCTCACCCCGCCGAGAGGGAGACTATGGCTACACCTTC. The encoded protein is CASSPRREGDYGYTF.

The sample holds a few counts of this clone. The CDR3 DNA follows: TGCGCCAGCAGCTTGGACACCATCTATGGCTACACCTTC. It specifies CASSLDTIYGYTF. This chain connects TRBV5-1 to TRBJ1-2; D ambiguous. Germline CDR1 and CDR2: SGHRS and YFSETQ. Between the trimmed V and J ends, which lost 0 bases and 4 bases, there was a span of 7 bases. This CDR3 contains 13 residues.

The V call is TRBV2, the J call TRBJ2-3, with 7 bases matching TRBD1. The CDR3 has 14 residues. V lost 4 bases and J lost 5; bases outside the gene matches: 6. CDR1 and CDR2 from the germline V gene are SNHLY and FYNNEI. CDR3 loop: CASSVTGVKDTQYF. The CDR3 nucleotides read TGTGCCAGCAGTGTTACAGGGGTAAAAGATACGCAGTATTTT.

This clone was recorded a few times. The chain has TRBV11-1 and TRBJ2-1; D is ambiguous. The CDR3 covers 11 residues. CDR1 is SGHAT, CDR2 FQDESV, per germline (reference sequence). V dropped 5 bases and J dropped 4 bases, with 3 bases sitting between them. CDR3 loop: CASSRYNEQFF. CDR3 sequence (DNA): TGTGCCAGCAGCCGGTACAATGAGCAGTTCTTC.

In DNA form, the CDR3 reads TGTGCCAGTAGTATAGGAAGACAGGGTGGACAGCCCCAGCATTTT. The encoded protein is CASSIGRQGGQPQHF. This sequence joins TRBV19 and TRBJ1-5; 7 bases agree with TRBD1. The J segment lost 7 bases and the V segment lost 1 base, leaving 7 bases of the junction unmatched. This CDR3 has 15 residues. Germline V gene lookup returns CDR1 LNHDA and CDR2 SQIVND (reference sequence).

This clone appeared a few times. V is TRBV11-2 and J is TRBJ2-2, with 10 bases aligning to TRBD2. There are 16 residues in the CDR3. The V gene end was trimmed by 1 base and the J gene end by 5 bases; junction bases not matched to a gene: 4. Germline V lookup: CDR1 SGHAT, CDR2 FQNNGV. The CDR3 here is CASSLGGTSVTGELFF. The CDR3 bases are TGTGCCAGCAGCTTAGGTGGGACTAGCGTTACCGGGGAGCTGTTTTTT.

The chain employs TRBV11-2 and TRBJ2-4, with 7 bases that match TRBD2. CDR1 and CDR2 from the germline V gene are SGHAT and FQNNGV. The CDR3 is 18 residues long. With V trimmed by 4 bases and J by 0 bases, 12 bases remained unmatched. The CDR3 loop is CASSSRSREDLAKNIQYF. The CDR3 nucleotides are TGTGCCAGCAGCTCCCGGAGCCGGGAGGACTTAGCCAAAAACATTCAGTACTTC.

In this sample, this clone turned up a few times. V gene TRBV4-1 combines with J gene TRBJ1-2; 11 bases align to TRBD1. The germline CDR1 and CDR2 sequences are MGHRA and YSYEKL. The CDR3 spans 16 residues. The V gene end was trimmed by 2 bases and the J gene end by 3 bases; junction bases not matched to a gene: 5. CDR3 protein: CASSQKGTGGDYGYTF. The DNA for the CDR3 is TGCGCCAGCAGCCAAAAGGGGACAGGGGGAGACTATGGCTACACCTTC.

The chain combines TRBV11-2 with TRBJ2-5; possible D gene TRBD2, 5 bases. The CDR3 consists of 14 residues. Germline CDR1 and CDR2: SGHAT and FQNNGV. Trimming removed 2 bases at V and 5 bases at J, with 12 bases between. The CDR3 protein is CASSLPGIGETQYF. CDR3 in DNA: TGTGCCAGCAGCTTACCCGGGATTGGGGAGACCCAGTACTTC. Combining the CDR3 with reference TRBV11-2 and TRBJ2-5 gives the whole variable domain EAGVAQSPRYKIIEKRQSVAFWCNPISGHATLYWYQQILGQGPKLLIQFQNNGVVDDSQLPKDRFSAERLKGVDSTLKIQPAKLEDSAVYLCASSLPGIGETQYFGPGTRLLVL.

The chain recombines TRBV18 with TRBJ2-4; D is uncertain. The CDR3 covers 16 residues. Trimming pared 0 bases from V and 0 bases from J, leaving 9 bases between. Germline lookup yields CDR1 KGHSH and CDR2 LQKENI. As DNA, the CDR3 is TGTGCCAGCTCACCACCGGGCAGGCTAGCCAAAAACATTCAGTACTTC. This sequence encodes CASSPPGRLAKNIQYF.

This chain connects TRBV27 to TRBJ2-7; D call uncertain. Germline V gene data show CDR1 as MNHEY and CDR2 as SMNVEV (reference sequence). This CDR3 spans 13 amino acids. Trimming pared 8 bases from V and 1 base from J, leaving 12 bases between. In nucleotides, the CDR3 is TGTGCCAGCTCGAGGTCCGGATCCTACGAGCAGTACTTC. The encoded protein is CASSRSGSYEQYF.